The rows below give T cell receptor beta chains drawn from one sample of a study of CD8+ T cells in alopecia areata. Assay: immunoSEQ multiplex PCR; the TCRdb copy retains only in-frame clones and omits some. Of fewer than 80,000 clones in the sample, about three fifths were seen once. Material: CD8+ T cells sorted from blood, obtained at week 0. These receptors came from a human donor with alopecia areata. Each CDR3 is given with its conserved first and last residue. The D gene is left open where the match is weak. Some rows mark clone size as missing; the rest say once, few, many or name a class of expanded clone.

d_call: .
v_call: TRBV6-5
clone_size: .
j_call: TRBJ2-5
cdr3_aa: CASSYSGGTQETQYF
cdr3_nt: TGTGCCAGCAGTTACTCAGGTGGAACTCAAGAGACCCAGTACTTC

d_call: TRBD2
v_call: TRBV9
clone_size: once
j_call: TRBJ2-3
cdr3_aa: CASSVGQRGWADTQYF
cdr3_nt: TGTGCCAGCAGCGTAGGTCAGCGGGGGTGGGCAGATACGCAGTATTTT

d_call: .
v_call: TRBV30
clone_size: .
j_call: TRBJ1-5
cdr3_aa: CAWSRDSNQPQHF
cdr3_nt: TGTGCCTGGAGTCGGGACAGCAATCAGCCCCAGCATTTT

d_call: .
v_call: TRBV29-1
clone_size: .
j_call: TRBJ1-2
cdr3_aa: CSVDRTYDGYTF
cdr3_nt: TGCAGCGTTGATCGGACATATGATGGCTACACCTTC

d_call: .
v_call: TRBV15
clone_size: few
j_call: TRBJ2-1
cdr3_aa: CATSRTRTEQFF
cdr3_nt: TGTGCCACCAGCCGGACTCGGACCGAGCAGTTCTTC

d_call: .
v_call: TRBV27
clone_size: .
j_call: TRBJ1-1
cdr3_aa: CASSSYTEAFF
cdr3_nt: TGTGCCAGCAGTTCTTACACTGAAGCTTTCTTT

d_call: .
v_call: TRBV13
clone_size: .
j_call: TRBJ2-7
cdr3_aa: CASSPPGLEQYF
cdr3_nt: TGTGCCAGCAGCCCCCCCGGTCTCGAGCAGTACTTC

d_call: .
v_call: TRBV29-1
clone_size: few
j_call: TRBJ1-2
cdr3_aa: CSVEVVIPNYGYTF
cdr3_nt: TGCAGCGTTGAAGTTGTCATCCCTAACTATGGCTACACCTTC

d_call: .
v_call: TRBV29-1
clone_size: .
j_call: TRBJ2-1
cdr3_aa: CSVEGLRSADYNEQFF
cdr3_nt: TGCAGCGTTGAAGGTCTTCGTAGCGCCGACTACAATGAGCAGTTCTTC

d_call: TRBD1
v_call: TRBV27
clone_size: .
j_call: TRBJ2-3
cdr3_aa: CASSSTGTLDTQYF
cdr3_nt: TGTGCCAGCAGTTCGACAGGGACGTTAGATACGCAGTATTTT

d_call: TRBD2
v_call: TRBV7-9
clone_size: few
j_call: TRBJ2-7
cdr3_aa: CASSPLAGPAYEQYF
cdr3_nt: TGTGCCAGCAGCCCCTTAGCGGGACCAGCCTACGAGCAGTACTTC

d_call: TRBD1
v_call: TRBV6-5
clone_size: .
j_call: TRBJ2-2
cdr3_aa: CASSYIGQGVTGELFF
cdr3_nt: TGTGCCAGCAGTTACATCGGACAGGGAGTCACCGGGGAGCTGTTTTTT

d_call: .
v_call: TRBV4-1
clone_size: .
j_call: TRBJ1-1
cdr3_aa: CASSQETQMNTEAFF
cdr3_nt: TGCGCCAGCAGCCAAGAAACGCAGATGAACACTGAAGCTTTCTTT

d_call: TRBD1
v_call: TRBV27
clone_size: .
j_call: TRBJ2-1
cdr3_aa: CASSLGGQGPDNEQFF
cdr3_nt: TGTGCCAGCAGTTTAGGGGGACAGGGGCCCGACAATGAGCAGTTCTTC

d_call: TRBD1
v_call: TRBV5-1
clone_size: once
j_call: TRBJ1-1
cdr3_aa: CASSLTGVNTEAFF
cdr3_nt: TGCGCCAGCAGCTTGACAGGGGTGAACACTGAAGCTTTCTTT

d_call: .
v_call: TRBV5-6
clone_size: .
j_call: TRBJ2-2
cdr3_aa: CASSLIEAGELFF
cdr3_nt: TGTGCCAGCAGCTTGATAGAGGCCGGGGAGCTGTTTTTT

d_call: .
v_call: TRBV13
clone_size: .
j_call: TRBJ1-2
cdr3_aa: CASSLEGGHSSYGYTF
cdr3_nt: TGTGCCAGCAGCTTAGAAGGCGGACACTCCTCCTATGGCTACACCTTC

d_call: .
v_call: TRBV29-1
clone_size: .
j_call: TRBJ2-7
cdr3_aa: CSVSGDFSGEQYF
cdr3_nt: TGCAGCGTTTCTGGGGACTTCAGTGGGGAGCAGTACTTC

d_call: .
v_call: TRBV6-5
clone_size: .
j_call: TRBJ2-2
cdr3_aa: CASRPGLSGARELFF
cdr3_nt: TGTGCCAGCAGACCGGGACTTAGTGGGGCCCGGGAGCTGTTTTTT

d_call: TRBD1
v_call: TRBV23-1
clone_size: .
j_call: TRBJ2-5
cdr3_aa: CADRDRRRETQYF
cdr3_nt: TGCGCCGATCGGGACAGGAGGAGGGAGACCCAGTACTTC

d_call: .
v_call: TRBV29-1
clone_size: .
j_call: TRBJ1-1
cdr3_aa: CSVGGTRNTEAFF
cdr3_nt: TGCAGCGTTGGAGGAACCAGGAACACTGAAGCTTTCTTT

d_call: TRBD2
v_call: TRBV7-2
clone_size: .
j_call: TRBJ2-7
cdr3_aa: CASSLLPVEAGGGEQYF
cdr3_nt: TGTGCCAGCAGCTTACTTCCGGTAGAAGCGGGAGGAGGCGAGCAGTACTTC

d_call: .
v_call: TRBV5-1
clone_size: .
j_call: TRBJ2-3
cdr3_aa: CASSLGWYQYF
cdr3_nt: TGCGCCAGCAGCTTGGGATGGTATCAGTATTTT

d_call: .
v_call: TRBV29-1
clone_size: .
j_call: TRBJ2-7
cdr3_aa: CSVESRGHSYEQYF
cdr3_nt: TGCAGCGTTGAAAGTCGTGGACACTCCTACGAGCAGTACTTC

d_call: TRBD2
v_call: TRBV30
clone_size: .
j_call: TRBJ2-1
cdr3_aa: CAWTHGAGGLLNEQFF
cdr3_nt: TGTGCCTGGACCCATGGAGCGGGAGGGTTACTTAATGAGCAGTTCTTC

d_call: .
v_call: TRBV1
clone_size: .
j_call: TRBJ1-1
cdr3_aa: CTSSQDESRGLGEAFF
cdr3_nt: TGCACCAGCAGCCAAGATGAGAGCAGGGGATTGGGTGAAGCTTTCTTT

d_call: .
v_call: TRBV29-1
clone_size: .
j_call: TRBJ1-1
cdr3_aa: CSVEDRDYTEAFF
cdr3_nt: TGCAGCGTTGAAGATAGGGATTACACTGAAGCTTTCTTT

d_call: .
v_call: TRBV6-5
clone_size: few
j_call: TRBJ2-3
cdr3_aa: CASSLGITDTQYF
cdr3_nt: TGTGCCAGCAGCCTTGGAATCACAGATACGCAGTATTTT

d_call: TRBD2
v_call: TRBV5-1
clone_size: .
j_call: TRBJ2-7
cdr3_aa: CASSSTSGAYYEQYF
cdr3_nt: TGCGCCAGCAGCTCGACTAGCGGAGCCTACTACGAGCAGTACTTC

d_call: .
v_call: TRBV29-1
clone_size: few
j_call: TRBJ2-7
cdr3_aa: CSVVFGYEQYF
cdr3_nt: TGCAGCGTTGTGTTCGGCTACGAGCAGTACTTC

d_call: .
v_call: TRBV27
clone_size: .
j_call: TRBJ2-5
cdr3_aa: CASRGGETQYF
cdr3_nt: TGTGCCAGCAGGGGGGGAGAGACCCAGTACTTC

d_call: .
v_call: TRBV13
clone_size: .
j_call: TRBJ2-7
cdr3_aa: CASSLAGVSEQYF
cdr3_nt: TGTGCCAGCAGCTTAGCGGGGGTGAGCGAGCAGTACTTC

d_call: TRBD1
v_call: TRBV5-1
clone_size: .
j_call: TRBJ1-2
cdr3_aa: CASSTGQDFYGYTF
cdr3_nt: TGCGCCAGCAGCACCGGACAGGACTTCTATGGCTACACCTTC

d_call: .
v_call: TRBV6-5
clone_size: .
j_call: TRBJ1-4
cdr3_aa: CASSESATNEKLFF
cdr3_nt: TGTGCCAGCAGCGAAAGTGCAACTAATGAAAAACTGTTTTTT

d_call: .
v_call: TRBV6-5
clone_size: .
j_call: TRBJ1-1
cdr3_aa: CASSRSNTEAFF
cdr3_nt: TGTGCCAGCTCGCGGAGCAACACTGAAGCTTTCTTT

d_call: TRBD1
v_call: TRBV4-1
clone_size: .
j_call: TRBJ1-3
cdr3_aa: CASSQPGQGGNTIYF
cdr3_nt: TGCGCCAGCAGCCAGCCCGGACAGGGTGGAAACACCATATATTTT

d_call: .
v_call: TRBV2
clone_size: once
j_call: TRBJ2-5
cdr3_aa: CASSEAGNHQETQYF
cdr3_nt: TGTGCCAGCAGTGAAGCGGGGAATCACCAAGAGACCCAGTACTTC

d_call: TRBD1
v_call: TRBV7-7
clone_size: .
j_call: TRBJ2-7
cdr3_aa: CASSLGQGDYEQYF
cdr3_nt: TGTGCCAGCAGCTTAGGACAGGGGGACTACGAGCAGTACTTC

d_call: TRBD1
v_call: TRBV7-9
clone_size: .
j_call: TRBJ2-7
cdr3_aa: CASSDGTGAVAYEQYF
cdr3_nt: TGTGCCAGCAGCGATGGGACAGGGGCCGTTGCCTACGAGCAGTACTTC

d_call: .
v_call: TRBV27
clone_size: .
j_call: TRBJ2-7
cdr3_aa: CASSLRFRRPGARAEQYF
cdr3_nt: TGTGCCAGCAGTTTAAGGTTCCGGCGGCCGGGGGCGCGGGCCGAGCAGTACTTC

d_call: .
v_call: TRBV27
clone_size: .
j_call: TRBJ2-7
cdr3_aa: CASSLSQGHEQYF
cdr3_nt: TGTGCCAGCAGTTTATCGCAGGGCCACGAGCAGTACTTC

d_call: .
v_call: TRBV30
clone_size: .
j_call: TRBJ2-2
cdr3_aa: CARWSGELFF
cdr3_nt: TGTGCCCGCTGGTCGGGGGAGCTGTTTTTT

d_call: .
v_call: TRBV1
clone_size: .
j_call: TRBJ1-5
cdr3_aa: CTSSQDHGGSNQPQHF
cdr3_nt: TGCACCAGCAGCCAAGATCACGGTGGAAGCAATCAGCCCCAGCATTTT

d_call: .
v_call: TRBV7-6
clone_size: few
j_call: TRBJ2-7
cdr3_aa: CASSLGVEQYF
cdr3_nt: TGTGCCAGCAGCTTAGGTGTGGAGCAGTACTTC

d_call: .
v_call: TRBV5-1
clone_size: .
j_call: TRBJ1-1
cdr3_aa: CASSPAKGMNTEAFF
cdr3_nt: TGCGCCAGCAGCCCGGCCAAAGGGATGAACACTGAAGCTTTCTTT